The 23 T cell receptor beta chains below come from one sample, sequenced in a study of blood T cell repertoires in COVID-19. The table came from immunoSEQ multiplex PCR; TCRdb's copy has only in-frame clones and leaves some out. The table includes 180,000 or so clones, 70% to 85% detected once. The material sequenced was peripheral blood. The receptors were sampled from a human donor with acute or convalescent COVID-19. The donor label of this sample is uncertain.

This sequence joins TRBV5-1 and TRBJ1-1, with D possibly being TRBD1 (5 bases). The CDR3 has 15 amino acids. Germline-derived CDR1 and CDR2 are SGHRS and YFSETQ. V was pared by 4 bases and J by 0 bases, with 13 bases between. CDR3 sequence: CASSAGGTLNTEAFF. DNA of the CDR3: TGCGCCAGCAGCGCGGGCGGGACCCTGAACACTGAAGCTTTCTTT.

This chain connects TRBV3-1 (or the pseudogene TRBV3-2) to TRBJ2-2; 8 bases map to TRBD2. J lost 4 bases, V lost 1 base, and 8 bases had no gene match. Germline V gene sequence: CDR1 LGHDT, CDR2 YNNKEL (reference sequence). CDR3 size: 17 residues. CDR3 loop: CASSQVRTSGVTGELFF. The DNA for the CDR3 is TGTGCCAGCAGCCAAGTAAGAACTAGCGGCGTCACCGGGGAGCTGTTTTTT.

This rearrangement joins TRBV3-1 (or the pseudogene TRBV3-2) to TRBJ2-6; the D gene is possibly TRBD1 (6 bases). CDR3 size: 19 residues. Trimming left V 1 base short and J 0 bases short, with 16 bases between. Germline V gene lookup returns CDR1 LGHDT and CDR2 YNNKEL (reference sequence). The CDR3 spells CASSQVAGGEDSGANVLTF. CDR3 coding DNA: TGTGCCAGCAGCCAAGTGGCTGGGGGCGAAGACTCTGGGGCCAACGTCCTGACTTTC.

This chain joins TRBV24-1 and TRBJ1-4; D is uncertain. V was trimmed by 5 bases and J by 8 bases, leaving 14 bases between them. Germline CDR1 reads KGHDR; CDR2 reads SFDVKD. This CDR3 region has 14 residues. CDR3 region: CATSVVLRWEKLFF. DNA of the CDR3: TGTGCCACCAGTGTTGTACTCCGCTGGGAAAAACTGTTTTTT.

This chain links TRBV19 with TRBJ1-2, with D tentatively TRBD1 (5 bases). In germline, CDR1 is LNHDA, CDR2 SQIVND (reference sequence). This CDR3 has 14 amino acids. The V gene lost 1 base and the J gene lost 0 bases, with 6 bases spanning the gap. The CDR3 sequence is CASSIGQTNYGYTF. The CDR3, as DNA: TGTGCCAGTAGTATAGGACAGACTAACTATGGCTACACCTTC.

The gene calls are TRBV19 and TRBJ2-7; 12 nucleotides align to TRBD2. This CDR3 is built from 15 residues. Germline V CDR1 and CDR2: LNHDA, SQIVND (reference sequence). This CDR3 reads CLNLPWTSGTGEQYF. The CDR3 DNA reads TGTCTCAACCTACCTTGGACTAGCGGGACCGGCGAGCAGTACTTC.

The chain carries TRBV30 and TRBJ1-5; D might be TRBD1 (5 bases). Germline-derived CDR1 and CDR2 are GTSNPN and SVGIG (reference sequence). The ends were cut back, 2 bases at V and 3 bases at J, with 11 bases in the middle. CDR3 length: 14 residues. The chain's CDR3 is CAWSTGQLNQPQHF. CDR3 sequence (DNA): TGTGCCTGGAGTACCGGACAACTCAATCAGCCCCAGCATTTT.

This clone was detected only a few times. This rearrangement joins TRBV6-6 to TRBJ1-5; TRBD1 matches at 7 bases. The CDR3 extends over 16 amino acids. The junction had 12 bases not matched to a gene; V was cut back by 6 bases and J by 4 bases. Germline V gene sequence: CDR1 MNHNY, CDR2 SVGAGI (reference sequence). This CDR3 is CASRPIGQELNQPQHF. DNA for the CDR3: TGTGCCAGCAGGCCGATCGGACAGGAGTTAAATCAGCCCCAGCATTTT.

The CDR3, as DNA: TGTGCCACCAGCAGAGATCGGCCAGGGGGCTTTAGAAGAATTGGCGGAAACACCATATATTTT. Its protein is CATSRDRPGGFRRIGGNTIYF. This sequence joins TRBV15 and TRBJ1-3, with 8 bases fitting TRBD1. Germline V CDR1 and CDR2: LNHNV, YYDKDF (reference sequence). The CDR3 is 21 residues long. The trim removed 0 bases at V and 4 bases at J, leaving 20 bases unmatched.

The chain combines TRBV28 with TRBJ2-4, with 7 nucleotides matching TRBD1. J was trimmed by 9 bases and V by 4 bases; bases with no gene match: 9. The germline V gene has CDR1 MDHEN and CDR2 SYDVKM. The CDR3 sequence is 14 residues long. This CDR3 is CASSWERQGSIQYF. Written as DNA, the CDR3 is TGTGCCAGCAGTTGGGAGCGACAGGGTAGCATTCAGTACTTC. The complete variable domain, with remaining parts taken from reference TRBV28 and TRBJ2-4, reads DVKVTQSSRYLVKRTGEKVFLECVQDMDHENMFWYRQDPGLGLRLIYFSYDVKMKEKGDIPEGYSVSREKKERFSLILESASTNQTSMYLCASSWERQGSIQYFGAGTRLSVL.

The J gene is TRBJ1-5, the V gene TRBV6-1; the match to TRBD1 covers 8 bases. The CDR3 is 14 amino acids. Unmatched junction bases numbered 4, after V lost 2 bases and J lost 7 bases. Germline loops: CDR1 MNHNS, CDR2 SASEGT. The chain's CDR3 is CASSENRGWQPQHF. Here the CDR3 DNA reads TGTGCCAGCAGTGAAAACAGGGGGTGGCAGCCCCAGCATTTT.

This chain joins TRBV5-1 and TRBJ2-7, with 7 nucleotides matching TRBD2. V was clipped by 3 bases and J by 1 base; unmatched bases: 7. Germline CDR1 and CDR2: SGHRS and YFSETQ. This CDR3 spans 15 amino acids. The CDR3 protein is CASSSGQRGSYEQYF. CDR3 nucleotides: TGCGCCAGCAGCTCTGGCCAGCGGGGTTCCTACGAGCAGTACTTC.

This rearrangement joins TRBV15 to TRBJ1-6; the D is unclear. V lost 3 bases, J lost 7 bases, and 16 bases lay in between. CDR3 length: 16 amino acids. Germline CDR1 is LNHNV and CDR2 is YYDKDF (reference sequence). CDR3 DNA sequence: TGTGCCACCAGCAGGGACCCCGGGGTAGGCAATTCACCCCTCCACTTT. This encodes CATSRDPGVGNSPLHF.

This clone was seen more than once but under ten times. The chain has TRBV11-1 and TRBJ1-1; D may be TRBD1 (5 bases). V shed 2 bases and J shed 1 base, with 14 bases lying between them. Germline CDR1 and CDR2: SGHAT and FQDESV (reference sequence). The CDR3 spans 16 residues. The CDR3 nucleotides read TGTGCCAGCAGCTTATTGTGGGCCAGGGCGAACACTGAAGCTTTCTTT. This sequence encodes CASSLLWARANTEAFF.

The chain links TRBV3-1 (or the pseudogene TRBV3-2) to TRBJ2-1; D not resolved. CDR1 and CDR2 from the germline V gene are LGHDT and YNNKEL (reference sequence). The V end was cut by 1 base, the J end by 0 bases, with 4 bases between. CDR3 size: 14 residues. In DNA form, the CDR3 reads TGTGCCAGCAGCCAAGCGGGCTCCTACAATGAGCAGTTCTTC. Residues: CASSQAGSYNEQFF.

This chain joins TRBV9 and TRBJ2-2, with 14 bases fitting TRBD2. Trimming removed 3 bases from V and 5 bases from J; junction bases left unmatched: 12. The CDR3 runs to 19 residues. Germline V gene sequence: CDR1 SGDLS, CDR2 YYNGEE. CDR3 coding DNA: TGTGCCAGCAGCGCTACCGGGACTAGCGGGAGAGTCTGGACCGGGGAGCTGTTTTTT. Amino acids: CASSATGTSGRVWTGELFF.

The rearrangement links TRBV19 to TRBJ1-1; 8 bases agree with TRBD1. The CDR3 is 14 amino acids. Germline CDR1 is LNHDA and CDR2 is SQIVND (reference sequence). Losses at the gene ends were 5 bases for V and 3 bases for J; bases not matched to a gene: 5. The DNA for the CDR3 is TGTGCCAGTAGTCCAACAGGGGGATACACTGAAGCTTTCTTT. Protein product: CASSPTGGYTEAFF.

The chain couples TRBV7-9 to TRBJ1-2; 7 positions agree with TRBD1. J gave up 6 bases and V 2 bases, and 6 bases lay outside the gene matches. Germline V gene data show CDR1 as SEHNR and CDR2 as FQNEAQ (reference sequence). The CDR3 is made up of 14 amino acids. The CDR3 loop reads CASSLLGTANGYTF. DNA of the CDR3: TGTGCCAGCAGCTTATTGGGGACAGCGAATGGCTACACCTTC.

This chain links TRBV5-4 with TRBJ2-3; D is uncertain. CDR1 SGHNT and CDR2 YYREEE come from the germline V gene (reference sequence). The CDR3 has 13 residues. V was cut by 4 bases and J by 6 bases, with 12 bases left in between. CDR3 protein: CASSLMLSDTQYF. Written as DNA, the CDR3 is TGTGCCAGCAGCCTAATGTTATCCGATACGCAGTATTTT.

The V gene is TRBV5-1, the J gene TRBJ2-1; 7 bases align to TRBD1. This CDR3 contains 18 residues. The germline gives CDR1 SGHRS, CDR2 YFSETQ. V was clipped by 0 bases and J by 5 bases; unmatched bases: 14. The CDR3 sequence: CASSLDVGAGGFHNEQFF. DNA of the CDR3: TGCGCCAGCAGCTTGGATGTGGGGGCAGGGGGTTTCCACAATGAGCAGTTCTTC.

CDR3 region: CASSLPPQGGLAIQETQYF. CDR3 coding DNA: TGTGCCAGCAGCTTACCCCCCCAGGGGGGACTAGCGATCCAAGAGACCCAGTACTTC. The gene calls are TRBV11-2 and TRBJ2-5; 10 bases agree with TRBD2. V trimming: 2 bases; J trimming: 1 base; junction bases outside the gene matches: 13. The germline V gene has CDR1 SGHAT and CDR2 FQNNGV. The CDR3 totals 19 residues. The full variable domain, its missing parts supplied by reference TRBV11-2 and TRBJ2-5, is EAGVAQSPRYKIIEKRQSVAFWCNPISGHATLYWYQQILGQGPKLLIQFQNNGVVDDSQLPKDRFSAERLKGVDSTLKIQPAKLEDSAVYLCASSLPPQGGLAIQETQYFGPGTRLLVL.

The chain couples TRBV6-6 to TRBJ2-7; TRBD1 matches 9 bases. Germline lookup yields CDR1 MNHNY and CDR2 SVGAGI (reference sequence). With V trimmed by 5 bases and J by 3 bases, 5 bases remained unmatched. The CDR3 consists of 14 residues. Here the CDR3 reads CASSLKGQGYEQYF. The CDR3 DNA is TGTGCCAGCAGTCTAAAGGGACAGGGCTACGAGCAGTACTTC.

J is TRBJ2-2 and V is TRBV3-1 (or the pseudogene TRBV3-2); tentatively, D is TRBD1 (5 bases). Germline V CDR1 and CDR2: LGHDT, YNNKEL (reference sequence). V was pared by 4 bases and J by 7 bases, with 16 bases between. This CDR3 is 15 amino acids long. The CDR3 sequence: CASSLRPERGGELFF. CDR3 coding DNA: TGTGCCAGCAGCCTCCGACCCGAAAGGGGCGGGGAGCTGTTTTTT.